The next 20 T cell receptor beta chains were all read from a single sample in a study of control samples from healthy donors and cancer patients. Method: immunoSEQ multiplex PCR; TCRdb's copy keeps in-frame clones and lacks some. Here the sample spans some 150,000 clones, roughly 94% being singletons. Material for sequencing was PBMCs. These receptors were collected from a man aged 60-69 years with colorectal cancer.

The chain couples TRBV3-1 (or the pseudogene TRBV3-2) to TRBJ1-1; tentative D call: TRBD1 (6 bases). This CDR3 is 14 amino acids long. V was clipped by 4 bases and J by 1 base, with 10 bases between them. Germline CDR1 reads LGHDT; CDR2 reads YNNKEL (reference sequence). The CDR3 loop reads CASSPQGTNTEAFF. DNA for the CDR3: TGTGCCAGCAGCCCCCAGGGGACGAACACTGAAGCTTTCTTT.

V and J are TRBV7-9 and TRBJ2-3; D gene unclear. Germline V gives CDR1 SEHNR, CDR2 FQNEAQ (reference sequence). Trimming took 1 base from V and 5 from J, leaving 7 bases between them. The length of the CDR3 is 13 residues. CDR3 sequence: CASSLEVQDTQYF. CDR3 bases: TGTGCCAGCAGCTTAGAAGTGCAAGATACGCAGTATTTT. Combining the CDR3 with reference TRBV7-9 and TRBJ2-3 gives the whole variable domain DTGVSQNPRHKITKRGQNVTFRCDPISEHNRLYWYRQTLGQGPEFLTYFQNEAQLEKSRLLSDRFSAERPKGSFSTLEIQRTEQGDSAMYLCASSLEVQDTQYFGPGTRLTVL.

In its sample, this clone was seen a few times. V is TRBV6-5 and J is TRBJ1-6, with 7 nucleotides matching TRBD1. CDR3 length equals 12 residues. Germline V lookup: CDR1 MNHEY, CDR2 SVGAGI. Losses at the gene ends were 6 bases for V and 7 bases for J; bases not matched to a gene: 0. The CDR3, as DNA: TGTGCCAGCAGACAGGGGAATTCACCCCTCCACTTT. Protein sequence: CASRQGNSPLHF.

The chain links TRBV7-9 to TRBJ2-2; possible D gene TRBD2, 6 bases. The CDR3 covers 15 residues. Per the germline V gene, CDR1 is SEHNR and CDR2 is FQNEAQ (reference sequence). V was pared by 5 bases and J by 6 bases, with 16 bases between. CDR3 in DNA: TGTGCCAGCAGCCCCCGACTAGATCCGGCCGGGGAGCTGTTTTTT. This encodes CASSPRLDPAGELFF.

This rearrangement joins TRBV6-2 or TRBV6-3 to TRBJ1-6; D is possibly TRBD1 (6 bases). CDR1 and CDR2 from the germline V gene are MNHEY and SVGEGT. Trimming shortened V by 3 bases and J by 10 bases, and 13 bases separated the two germline ends. There are 14 residues in the CDR3. The CDR3 here is CASSYGGHQSPLHF. CDR3 DNA sequence: TGTGCCAGCAGTTATGGGGGCCACCAATCACCCCTCCACTTT.

The chain carries TRBV19 and TRBJ1-5; 7 bases are a match to TRBD1. The CDR3 has 16 residues. Germline V gene sequence: CDR1 LNHDA, CDR2 SQIVND (reference sequence). With 4 bases clipped from V and 5 bases from J, the junction kept 11 bases outside the gene matches. DNA of the CDR3: TGTGCCAGTAGTACGGTGCTGACAGGGATAGATCAGCCCCAGCATTTT. It translates to CASSTVLTGIDQPQHF.

This clone was detected only once. This chain links TRBV30 with TRBJ1-5, with 10 bases fitting TRBD1. The CDR3 spans 15 residues. V gave up 0 bases and J gave up 7 bases; unmatched junction bases: 6. The germline V gene has CDR1 GTSNPN and CDR2 SVGIG (reference sequence). This chain's CDR3 is CAWSVGTGAEQPQHF. The CDR3 bases are TGTGCCTGGAGTGTAGGGACAGGGGCGGAGCAGCCCCAGCATTTT.

This chain links TRBV23-1 with TRBJ1-5; TRBD1 aligns across 8 bases. TRBV23-1 is an ORF for which the function is uncertain. This CDR3 contains 16 residues. V was clipped by 2 bases and J by 3 bases; unmatched bases: 6. The CDR3 here is CASSQGPGGHNQPQHF. CDR3 nucleotide sequence: TGCGCCAGCAGTCAAGGCCCAGGGGGCCACAATCAGCCCCAGCATTTT.

The V and J genes are TRBV7-9 and TRBJ1-3, with TRBD1 matching over 7 bases. V trimming: 5 bases; J trimming: 6 bases; junction bases outside the gene matches: 7. The CDR3 is 14 residues long. Germline V gives CDR1 SEHNR, CDR2 FQNEAQ (reference sequence). The CDR3 region has the DNA TGTGCCAGCAGCAACCTACAGGGGTCAAACACCATATATTTT. It yields the protein CASSNLQGSNTIYF.

The chain employs TRBV12-3 or TRBV12-4 and TRBJ1-1, with D tentatively TRBD1 (6 bases). The V and J ends lost 5 bases and 5 bases respectively, with 9 bases between them. The length of the CDR3 is 12 residues. The CDR3 nucleotides are TGTGCCAGCAGTCAGGGGTTAACTGAAGCTTTCTTT. Translating it yields CASSQGLTEAFF.

The rearrangement links TRBV5-1 to TRBJ2-7; TRBD1 matches at 8 bases. The germline CDR1 and CDR2 sequences are SGHRS and YFSETQ. The CDR3 spans 13 residues. Trimming took 5 bases from V and 3 from J; bases not matched to a gene: 4. For the CDR3, the DNA is TGCGCCAGCAGTCACGGACAGGGCTACGAGCAGTACTTC. Its protein is CASSHGQGYEQYF.

The rearrangement joins TRBV5-1 to TRBJ2-7; D unclear. Looked up from germline, CDR1 is SGHRS and CDR2 is YFSETQ. This CDR3 is built from 14 residues. The ends were cut back, 5 bases at V and 1 base at J, with 13 bases in the middle. This CDR3 reads CASSPSGQSYEQYF. CDR3 in DNA: TGCGCCAGCAGTCCCTCCGGTCAATCCTACGAGCAGTACTTC.

The J gene is TRBJ2-3, the V gene TRBV2, with 8 bases fitting TRBD1. The CDR3 runs to 15 residues. The ends lost 6 bases at V and 0 bases at J; junction bases unmatched: 5. Germline values: CDR1 SNHLY, CDR2 FYNNEI. The DNA of the CDR3 is TGTGCCAGCAGGAAGGACAGGGTTAGCACAGATACGCAGTATTTT. It encodes CASRKDRVSTDTQYF.

This sequence joins TRBV5-6 and TRBJ2-2, with 7 nucleotides matching TRBD1. This CDR3 has 13 amino acids. The trim removed 3 bases at V and 5 bases at J, leaving 1 base unmatched. Germline V gives CDR1 SGHDT, CDR2 YYEEEE. The CDR3 reads CASSWDSTGELFF. CDR3 coding DNA: TGTGCCAGCAGCTGGGACAGTACCGGGGAGCTGTTTTTT. The variable domain in full, completed from reference TRBV5-6 and TRBJ2-2, reads DAGVTQSPTHLIKTRGQQVTLRCSPKSGHDTVSWYQQALGQGPQFIFQYYEEEERQRGNFPDRFSGHQFPNYSSELNVNALLLGDSALYLCASSWDSTGELFFGEGSRLTVL.

CDR3 protein: CASSLSPQGWLDEQFF. CDR3 nucleotides: TGCGCCAGCAGCTTGAGTCCACAGGGGTGGTTAGATGAGCAGTTCTTC. The V and J genes are TRBV5-1 and TRBJ2-1, with TRBD1 identical over 7 bases. The CDR3 consists of 16 residues. Looked up from germline, CDR1 is SGHRS and CDR2 is YFSETQ. V lost 1 base to trimming and J lost 8 bases; unmatched junction nucleotides: 12.

Written as DNA, the CDR3 is TGTGCCAGCAGCCCAACCCAAGGGGTGTGGAGAACTGAAGCTTTCTTT. Residues: CASSPTQGVWRTEAFF. The chain recombines TRBV7-9 with TRBJ1-1, with D tentatively TRBD1 (5 bases). Per the germline V gene, CDR1 is SEHNR and CDR2 is FQNEAQ (reference sequence). This CDR3 contains 16 residues. The V and J ends lost 5 bases and 5 bases respectively, with 21 bases between them.

This chain connects TRBV6-1 to TRBJ2-5; no clear D. The CDR3 loop spans 16 amino acids. Deletions cut 1 base from V and 0 bases from J, with 12 bases between. CDR1 is MNHNS, CDR2 SASEGT, per germline. Here the CDR3 reads CASSEGVAMYQETQYF. DNA of the CDR3: TGTGCCAGCAGTGAAGGGGTGGCTATGTACCAAGAGACCCAGTACTTC.

This clone was seen once. This chain connects TRBV6-2 or TRBV6-3 to TRBJ2-1; D is perhaps TRBD2 (5 bases). Germline CDR1 is MNHEY and CDR2 is SVGEGT. The CDR3 extends over 15 amino acids. V lost 6 bases and J 6 bases, leaving 18 bases between the germline ends. In DNA, the CDR3 is TGTGCCAGCAGCCGCCGGGATTTTCTGGGCAATGAGCAGTTCTTC. Translated: CASSRRDFLGNEQFF.

CDR3 in DNA: TGTGCCAGCAGCCAGGGGTGGACAGGGGTGGACGAAAAACTGTTTTTT. This translates into CASSQGWTGVDEKLFF. The chain is built from TRBV27 and TRBJ1-4; the match to TRBD1 covers 9 bases. Trimming took 6 bases from V and 8 from J; bases not matched to a gene: 13. The germline gives CDR1 MNHEY, CDR2 SMNVEV (reference sequence). CDR3 size: 16 residues.

The rearrangement joins TRBV6-5 to TRBJ2-7; the match to TRBD1 covers 9 bases. CDR1 MNHEY and CDR2 SVGAGI come from the germline V gene. Trimming removed 6 bases from V and 2 bases from J; junction bases left unmatched: 5. This CDR3 has 14 residues. The CDR3 sequence is CASRTGTGTYEQYF. The CDR3 DNA reads as TGTGCCAGCAGGACCGGGACAGGGACCTACGAGCAGTACTTC.